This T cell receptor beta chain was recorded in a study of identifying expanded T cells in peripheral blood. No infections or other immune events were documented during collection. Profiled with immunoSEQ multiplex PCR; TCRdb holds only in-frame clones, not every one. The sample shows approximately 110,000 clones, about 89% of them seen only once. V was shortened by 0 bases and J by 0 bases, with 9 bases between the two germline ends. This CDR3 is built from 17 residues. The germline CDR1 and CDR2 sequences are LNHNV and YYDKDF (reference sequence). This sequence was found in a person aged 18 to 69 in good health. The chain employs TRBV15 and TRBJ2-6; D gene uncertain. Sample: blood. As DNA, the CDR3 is TGTGCCACCAGCAGAGATCGGACGGCCTCTGGGGCCAACGTCCTGACTTTC. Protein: CATSRDRTASGANVLTF.